This T cell receptor beta chain stems from a study of early T cells in non-severe SARS-CoV-2 infection. One entry per CDR3 protein, called by TCRdb with MiXCR from the 5' RACE reads. The sample includes about 69,000 distinct CDR3 sequences, approximately 4.6% seen only once; the top ten take roughly 3.7%. This receptor was identified in an adult who was a healthcare worker with PCR-confirmed SARS-CoV-2 infection or an uninfected control (not recorded which). The donor label of this sample is uncertain. This specimen was whole blood, taken at baseline.

CDR3 DNA: TGTGCCAGCAGTCACAGGGGGCCCGGGACAGATACGCAGTATTTT. This gives the protein CASSHRGPGTDTQYF. The J gene is TRBJ2-3, the V gene TRBV3-1, with TRBD1 matching over 9 bases. The germline V gene encodes CDR1 LGHDT and CDR2 YNNKEL (reference sequence). Trimming removed 6 bases from V and 3 bases from J; junction bases left unmatched: 7. The CDR3 consists of 15 residues.